A single sample is the source of the 20 T cell receptor beta chains below, sequenced in a study of cytomegalovirus exposure and HLA in healthy donors. Produced via immunoSEQ multiplex PCR; TCRdb's table is partial and in-frame only. This sample has 110,000 to 150,000 clones, with roughly 90% found just once. The sample consisted of PBMCs. Receptor source: a man aged 18 to 35 in good health and CMV-seronegative.

This chain joins TRBV7-2 and TRBJ2-1; 13 bases line up with TRBD2. This CDR3 region has 19 residues. With 2 bases clipped from V and 5 bases from J, the junction kept 12 bases outside the gene matches. Germline CDR1 reads SGHTA; CDR2 reads FQGNSA. CDR3 in amino acids: CASSLTSGRAVYFHNEQFF. Written as DNA, the CDR3 is TGTGCCAGCAGCTTAACTAGCGGGAGGGCCGTATACTTTCACAATGAGCAGTTCTTC.

This clone was seen more than once but under ten times. The chain carries TRBV30 and TRBJ1-1; 9 nucleotides align to TRBD1. Germline loops: CDR1 GTSNPN, CDR2 SVGIG (reference sequence). The V segment lost 3 bases and the J segment 10 bases; nucleotides outside the gene matches: 3. CDR3 length: 11 residues. The CDR3 DNA sequence: TGTGCCTGGAGGGACAGGGGTCGAGCTTTCTTT. Translating it yields CAWRDRGRAFF.

The CDR3 loop is CASSDSAGGPGELFF. The CDR3 coding sequence is TGTGCCAGCAGTGACTCGGCGGGAGGGCCCGGGGAGCTGTTTTTT. The chain joins TRBV6-4 to TRBJ2-2, with 9 nucleotides matching TRBD2. The ends lost 0 bases at V and 6 bases at J; junction bases unmatched: 2. Germline CDR1 MRHNA, CDR2 SNTAGT. There are 15 residues in the CDR3.

The chain has TRBV5-5 and TRBJ2-7; possible D gene TRBD2, 5 bases. With 2 bases removed from V and 3 bases from J, the gap between germline ends came to 9 bases. The CDR3 consists of 13 residues. In germline, CDR1 is SGHKS, CDR2 YYEKEE (reference sequence). The CDR3 DNA follows: TGTGCCAGCAGCTTTAGCGAATACTACGAGCAGTACTTC. It encodes CASSFSEYYEQYF.

J is TRBJ1-1 and V is TRBV7-9; D gene ambiguous. This CDR3 spans 13 amino acids. In germline, CDR1 is SEHNR, CDR2 FQNEAQ (reference sequence). V shed 7 bases and J shed 1 base, with 10 bases lying between them. The CDR3 spells CASTRGENTEAFF. Written as DNA, the CDR3 is TGTGCCAGCACCCGCGGGGAGAACACTGAAGCTTTCTTT.

This clone was recorded once. The rearrangement links TRBV13 to TRBJ2-2, with a possible D match to TRBD1 (6 bases). This CDR3 region has 13 residues. CDR1 PRHDT and CDR2 FYEKMQ come from the germline V gene (reference sequence). V shed 5 bases and J shed 5 bases, with 9 bases lying between them. CDR3 amino acids: CASSPQGTGELFF. CDR3 coding DNA: TGTGCCAGCAGCCCCCAGGGGACCGGGGAGCTGTTTTTT.

The chain joins TRBV5-6 to TRBJ2-3, with 9 bases identical to TRBD1. The CDR3 consists of 18 residues. Germline V gives CDR1 SGHDT, CDR2 YYEEEE. With V trimmed by 0 bases and J by 0 bases, 8 bases remained unmatched. The CDR3 bases are TGTGCCAGCAGCTTGGCGTGGGACAGGGTTTCTAGCACAGATACGCAGTATTTT. This sequence encodes CASSLAWDRVSSTDTQYF.

The chain joins TRBV15 to TRBJ2-3, with 9 bases aligning to TRBD2. This CDR3 contains 15 residues. Unmatched junction bases numbered 3, after V lost 1 base and J lost 4 bases. Looked up from germline, CDR1 is LNHNV and CDR2 is YYDKDF (reference sequence). CDR3 region: CATSRGAGGADTQYF. The CDR3 bases are TGTGCCACCAGCAGAGGAGCGGGAGGCGCAGATACGCAGTATTTT.

The chain is built from TRBV4-1 and TRBJ2-5; 9 nucleotides line up with TRBD2. This CDR3 spans 17 amino acids. Germline CDR1 and CDR2: MGHRA and YSYEKL. V was pared by 6 bases and J by 4 bases, with 15 bases of the junction left unmatched. The CDR3, as DNA: TGCGCCAGCAGGCCGACGTGGCGGGAGGGCCCGGGAGAGACCCAGTACTTC. Protein: CASRPTWREGPGETQYF.

Here the CDR3 DNA reads TGTGCCAGCAGCTCGGGTAGCGGGAGAGTCACAGATACGCAGTATTTT. Its protein product is CASSSGSGRVTDTQYF. The V call is TRBV7-8, the J call TRBJ2-3; TRBD2 agrees at 9 bases. CDR3 size: 16 residues. Germline trimming cut 4 bases from V and 2 bases from J; bases unmatched to any gene: 7. Germline lookup yields CDR1 SGHVS and CDR2 FQNEAQ. Together with reference TRBV7-8 and TRBJ2-3, the CDR3 gives the full variable domain: GAGVSQSPRYKVAKRGQDVALRCDPISGHVSLFWYQQALGQGPEFLTYFQNEAQLDKSGLPSDRFFAERPEGSVSTLKIQRTQQEDSAVYLCASSSGSGRVTDTQYFGPGTRLTVL.

The chain has TRBV10-3 and TRBJ2-1, with TRBD1 matching 7 bases. CDR1 ENHRY and CDR2 SYGVKD come from the germline V gene. CDR3 size: 17 residues. V was clipped by 0 bases and J by 5 bases; unmatched bases: 10. In nucleotides, the CDR3 is TGTGCCATCAGTGAGTCGAGGGGGCGATCGATGGACAATGAGCAGTTCTTC. This encodes CAISESRGRSMDNEQFF.

This clone has just one count. The V gene is TRBV2, the J gene TRBJ2-7; D is possibly TRBD2 (5 bases). This CDR3 is 18 amino acids long. V lost 2 bases, J lost 3 bases, and 23 bases lay in between. The germline CDR1 and CDR2 sequences are SNHLY and FYNNEI. This chain's CDR3 is CASSERSALRTEDYEQYF. In DNA form, the CDR3 reads TGTGCCAGCAGTGAAAGATCAGCTCTCAGGACGGAGGACTACGAGCAGTACTTC. The full variable domain, with the rest looked up from reference TRBV2 and TRBJ2-7, is EPEVTQTPSHQVTQMGQEVILRCVPISNHLYFYWYRQILGQKVEFLVSFYNNEISEKSEIFDDQFSVERPDGSNFTLKIRSTKLEDSAMYFCASSERSALRTEDYEQYFGPGTRLTVT.

V and J are TRBV9 and TRBJ2-3, with a tentative D call TRBD2 (5 bases). There are 14 residues in the CDR3. Trimming stripped 1 base from V and 4 bases from J, with 10 bases between. Germline V gives CDR1 SGDLS, CDR2 YYNGEE. The CDR3 sequence: CASSVSERPDTQYF. The CDR3 DNA follows: TGTGCCAGCAGCGTATCCGAGCGGCCAGATACGCAGTATTTT.

This chain uses TRBV2 with TRBJ2-5; 11 nucleotides agree with TRBD2. From germline, CDR1 is SNHLY and CDR2 FYNNEI. Unmatched junction bases numbered 3, after V lost 3 bases and J lost 0 bases. This CDR3 has 16 amino acids. The CDR3 nucleotides are TGTGCCAGCAGTGAGAGACTAGCGGGGAACCAAGAGACCCAGTACTTC. Its protein is CASSERLAGNQETQYF.

This chain joins TRBV7-9 and TRBJ1-1; 9 bases line up with TRBD1. Germline V gene sequence: CDR1 SEHNR, CDR2 FQNEAQ (reference sequence). This CDR3 spans 14 amino acids. J lost 3 bases, V lost 6 bases, and 5 bases had no gene match. In DNA form, the CDR3 reads TGTGCCAGCAGACCTACAGGGGGCTACACTGAAGCTTTCTTT. This sequence encodes CASRPTGGYTEAFF.

The CDR3 DNA reads as TGTGCCAGCAGTCCCCGGACTAGCGGAGAGACCCAGTACTTC. Residues: CASSPRTSGETQYF. The V call is TRBV27, the J call TRBJ2-5, with 10 nucleotides matching TRBD2. With 5 bases clipped from V and 4 bases from J, the junction kept 4 bases outside the gene matches. Germline CDR1 MNHEY, CDR2 SMNVEV (reference sequence). The CDR3 runs to 14 residues.

This clone was detected a few times. The chain recombines TRBV4-3 with TRBJ1-2; D may be TRBD1 (5 bases). Trimming took off 5 bases at V and 7 bases at J, with 20 bases between the two ends. There are 15 residues in the CDR3. Germline V lookup: CDR1 LGHNA, CDR2 YSLEER. Here the CDR3 reads CASSVDAQGLGGYTF. The DNA of the CDR3 is TGCGCCAGCAGCGTAGACGCGCAGGGACTTGGTGGCTACACCTTC.

The chain has TRBV2 and TRBJ2-1, with D possibly being TRBD2 (5 bases). Germline V gives CDR1 SNHLY, CDR2 FYNNEI. The CDR3 totals 12 residues. V lost 6 bases and J lost 10, with 13 bases in between. The CDR3 here is CASRELTREQFF. In DNA form, the CDR3 reads TGTGCCAGCAGGGAACTAACTAGGGAGCAGTTCTTC.

The chain has TRBV7-6 and TRBJ2-1, with 13 bases matching TRBD2. Looked up from germline, CDR1 is SGHVS and CDR2 is FNYEAQ. The CDR3 runs to 18 residues. The V segment lost 4 bases and the J segment 8 bases; nucleotides outside the gene matches: 14. DNA for the CDR3: TGTGCCAGCAGCTCCCGCCCCTTCCGGACTAGCGGGAGCTATGAGCAGTTCTTC. Its protein product is CASSSRPFRTSGSYEQFF.

V and J are TRBV4-2 and TRBJ2-7, with 10 bases fitting TRBD1. The junction had 3 bases not matched to a gene; V was cut back by 0 bases and J by 4 bases. There are 15 residues in the CDR3. Germline assignment: CDR1 LGHNA and CDR2 YNFKEQ. CDR3 nucleotides: TGTGCCAGCAGCCAAGATCAGGGACAGGGGTACGAGCAGTACTTC. Its protein is CASSQDQGQGYEQYF.